A single sample gave rise to the 15 T cell receptor beta chains below, sequenced in a study of T cell responses to AZD1222 COVID-19 vaccine. Method: immunoSEQ multiplex PCR; TCRdb's copy keeps in-frame clones and lacks some. The sample consists of 160,000 or so clones, approximately 92% of them appearing once. The specimen was peripheral blood, collected on day 0 of AZD1222 vaccination. All receptors derive from an adult in good health.

V usage is TRBV18 and J usage is TRBJ2-5, with 7 positions matching TRBD2. This CDR3 contains 17 residues. The V segment lost 3 bases and the J segment 2 bases; nucleotides outside the gene matches: 12. Germline V lookup: CDR1 KGHSH, CDR2 LQKENI. DNA of the CDR3: TGTGCCAGCTCACCCGAATTCCGGGACTACCTTCAAGAGACCCAGTACTTC. This sequence encodes CASSPEFRDYLQETQYF.

V usage is TRBV28 and J usage is TRBJ2-5, with unresolved D. The CDR3 is 13 residues long. CDR1 MDHEN and CDR2 SYDVKM come from the germline V gene. Trimming removed 6 bases from V and 2 bases from J, with 10 bases in between. CDR3 sequence reads: CASSPVLQETQYF. In nucleotides, the CDR3 is TGTGCCAGCAGCCCTGTACTTCAAGAGACCCAGTACTTC.

The chain employs TRBV5-5 and TRBJ1-1, with no clear D. V was clipped by 3 bases and J by 0 bases, with 12 bases between them. The CDR3 loop spans 15 amino acids. The germline CDR1 and CDR2 sequences are SGHKS and YYEKEE (reference sequence). CDR3 region: CASSSRATMNTEAFF. In DNA form, the CDR3 reads TGTGCCAGCAGCTCCCGTGCGACCATGAACACTGAAGCTTTCTTT.

The chain couples TRBV30 to TRBJ1-2; D remains ambiguous. V was shortened by 2 bases and J by 7 bases, with 17 bases between the two germline ends. The CDR3 length is 14 residues. Looked up from germline, CDR1 is GTSNPN and CDR2 is SVGIG (reference sequence). DNA for the CDR3: TGTGCCTGGAGTTCGGGCCTCCTTTCCCGTGGCTACACCTTC. This sequence encodes CAWSSGLLSRGYTF.

The chain is built from TRBV19 and TRBJ1-3; D perhaps matches TRBD1 (5 bases). The CDR3 is made up of 15 amino acids. Germline CDR1 and CDR2: LNHDA and SQIVND (reference sequence). V dropped 3 bases and J dropped 0 bases, with 9 bases sitting between them. CDR3 nucleotides: TGTGCCAGTAGTATGGGGCAGAGCTCTGGAAACACCATATATTTT. This codes for CASSMGQSSGNTIYF.

This chain joins TRBV10-2 and TRBJ2-2, with D unresolved. V lost 2 bases, J lost 6 bases, and 10 bases lay in between. Germline lookup yields CDR1 WSHSY and CDR2 SAAADI. CDR3 size: 14 residues. The chain's CDR3 is CASSEGVGAGELFF. The CDR3 DNA sequence: TGCGCCAGCAGTGAGGGGGTAGGCGCCGGGGAGCTGTTTTTT.

This chain uses TRBV6-5 with TRBJ1-3; 7 bases match TRBD1. Trimming removed 6 bases from V and 4 bases from J; junction bases left unmatched: 6. CDR1 is MNHEY and CDR2 is SVGAGI in the germline V gene. CDR3 length: 14 residues. The CDR3 reads CASRQPGQGNTIYF. The CDR3 coding sequence is TGTGCCAGCAGACAACCGGGACAGGGAAACACCATATATTTT.

The count of this clone is one. The chain is built from TRBV3-1 (or the pseudogene TRBV3-2) and TRBJ1-1, with unresolved D. The CDR3 runs 14 residues. Per the germline V gene, CDR1 is LGHDT and CDR2 is YNNKEL (reference sequence). Trimming cost V 4 bases and J 5 bases, with 14 bases left between them. The CDR3 DNA sequence: TGTGCCAGCAGCCCGGATCCTGGAGGGACTGAAGCTTTCTTT. As protein: CASSPDPGGTEAFF.

The chain combines TRBV2 with TRBJ2-1; no definite D call. The CDR3 runs to 16 residues. Germline CDR1 and CDR2: SNHLY and FYNNEI. V dropped 3 bases and J dropped 0 bases, with 12 bases sitting between them. CDR3 loop: CASSDDFASSYNEQFF. The DNA of the CDR3 is TGTGCCAGCAGTGACGACTTCGCGAGCTCCTACAATGAGCAGTTCTTC.

The chain joins TRBV12-3 or TRBV12-4 to TRBJ2-1; D ambiguous. The CDR3 is 12 amino acids. With 2 bases removed from V and 10 bases from J, the gap between germline ends came to 9 bases. The CDR3 reads CASSLFVWEQFF. The CDR3 coding sequence is TGTGCCAGCAGTTTATTTGTCTGGGAGCAGTTCTTC.

The rearrangement uses TRBV21-1 and TRBJ1-4. TRBV21-1 is a pseudogene segment. This CDR3 contains 15 residues. The CDR3 spells CASSCRGGHHEKLFF. The CDR3, as DNA: TGTGCCAGCAGCTGCCGGGGGGGTCATCATGAAAAACTGTTTTTT.

This chain connects TRBV15 to TRBJ1-3; the match to TRBD1 covers 8 bases. Germline V gene data show CDR1 as LNHNV and CDR2 as YYDKDF (reference sequence). V lost 7 bases to trimming and J lost 8 bases; unmatched junction nucleotides: 7. The CDR3 contains 13 residues. The CDR3 sequence is CATTTGAGYTIYF. In DNA, the CDR3 is TGTGCCACCACGACAGGGGCGGGATACACCATATATTTT.

This rearrangement joins TRBV18 to TRBJ2-7; D is perhaps TRBD1 (6 bases). Trimming pared 3 bases from V and 4 bases from J, leaving 13 bases between. The CDR3 is 14 amino acids. CDR1 and CDR2 from the germline V gene are KGHSH and LQKENI. In DNA, the CDR3 is TGTGCCAGCTCACCGCGGGCAGGGGCTTACGAGCAGTACTTC. Its translation: CASSPRAGAYEQYF.

The genes are TRBV11-2 and TRBJ2-7; perhaps TRBD2 as D (5 bases). Germline values: CDR1 SGHAT, CDR2 FQNNGV. The CDR3 extends over 15 amino acids. The germline V and J ends were trimmed by 5 bases and 4 bases, with 18 bases remaining between them. This chain's CDR3 is CASSLYPGIIYEQYF. CDR3 nucleotide sequence: TGTGCCAGCAGCCTATACCCCGGGATTATTTACGAGCAGTACTTC.

The chain uses TRBV24-1 and TRBJ2-7; possible D gene TRBD1, 5 bases. The V gene lost 2 bases and the J gene lost 4 bases, with 11 bases spanning the gap. Germline CDR1 and CDR2: KGHDR and SFDVKD. This CDR3 has 14 residues. For the CDR3, the DNA is TGTGCCACCAGTGATTGGGGCAGTACTTACGAGCAGTACTTC. This encodes CATSDWGSTYEQYF.